This TCR beta chain was observed in a study of post-analysis software for immune sequencing data. Study-wide results and limits: The authors found that F measure strongly co-clustered same-batch samples.

Unique molecular identifiers were present in the TCR beta cDNA libraries. T cells numbering about 0.85 to 10 million yielded some 520,000 cDNA molecules. TCRdb reprocessed the PCR reads via MiXCR and lists one record per CDR3 protein. Among hundreds of thousands of distinct CDR3 sequences, roughly three fifths were seen once, and the ten largest hold 11%. About this clonotype itself: Its antigen is not identified.

The TCR sequence derives from a girl aged 2 to 10 with multiple sclerosis. Sequenced input: blood.

The CDR3 is CASSLQGPWDTQYF. The CDR3 nucleotides read TGTGCCAGCAGTCTCCAGGGGCCCTGGGATACGCAGTATTTT. The V and J genes are TRBV12-3 or TRBV12-4 and TRBJ2-3, with a weak D call TRBD1 (6 bases). The CDR3 is 14 amino acids. The V gene lost 5 bases and the J gene lost 6 bases, with 15 bases spanning the gap.